These T cell receptor beta chains were read from a single sample in a study of cytomegalovirus exposure and HLA in healthy donors. TCRdb keeps only in-frame clones here, not all; method: immunoSEQ multiplex PCR. The sample lists about 160,000 clones, approximately 89% occurring once. Input material: PBMCs. All receptors derive from a man aged 18 to 29 in good health and CMV-seropositive. The CDR3 runs from the conserved cysteine through the conserved F or W. The D gene is left open where the match is weak. A row's size may be missing; if present it is once, few, many or a size class.

V gene	D gene	J gene	clone size	CDR3 protein	CDR3 DNA
TRBV19	.	TRBJ1-1	.	CASSTNRGTEAFF	TGTGCCAGTAGTACAAACCGGGGGACTGAAGCTTTCTTT
TRBV28	TRBD2	TRBJ2-7	.	CASLTSGGPSTYEQYF	TGTGCCAGCCTCACGAGCGGGGGTCCCTCTACCTACGAGCAGTACTTC
TRBV4-1	.	TRBJ1-4	once	CASSQQGYGSTNEKLFF	TGCGCCAGCAGCCAACAGGGGTACGGCTCAACTAATGAAAAACTGTTTTTT
TRBV5-1	TRBD2	TRBJ2-7	.	CASSPPRPGLAGGEQYF	TGCGCCAGCAGCCCACCTCGGCCGGGACTAGCGGGAGGGGAGCAGTACTTC
TRBV7-2	.	TRBJ2-1	.	CASSPSRRASDEQFF	TGTGCCAGCAGTCCTTCCCGGAGGGCCTCCGATGAGCAGTTCTTC
TRBV27	TRBD1	TRBJ2-7	.	CASSPGTGNEQYF	TGTGCCAGCAGTCCCGGGACAGGGAACGAGCAGTACTTC
TRBV28	TRBD1	TRBJ2-1	.	CASSPTYSGTGESNEQFF	TGTGCCAGCAGCCCGACCTACTCCGGGACAGGGGAATCCAATGAGCAGTTCTTC
TRBV11-2	TRBD1	TRBJ2-7	few	CASSLPNRDRAYEQYF	TGTGCCAGCAGCTTACCGAATCGTGACAGGGCCTACGAGCAGTACTTC
TRBV27	TRBD2	TRBJ2-1	.	CASSPRTSGAYNEQFF	TGTGCCAGCAGTCCCCGGACTAGCGGGGCCTACAATGAGCAGTTCTTC
TRBV30	.	TRBJ2-3	.	CAWSGFGGVTDTQYF	TGTGCCTGGAGTGGGTTCGGGGGTGTCACAGATACGCAGTATTTT
TRBV4-1	.	TRBJ1-1	.	CASSHQGNTEAFF	TGCGCCAGCAGCCATCAGGGAAACACTGAAGCTTTCTTT
TRBV5-1	TRBD1	TRBJ2-1	.	CASSPQGDNEQFF	TGCGCCAGCAGCCCCCAGGGGGACAATGAGCAGTTCTTC
TRBV19	.	TRBJ1-5	.	CASSIRGGVRNQPQHF	TGTGCCAGTAGTATAAGGGGTGGGGTACGCAATCAGCCCCAGCATTTT
TRBV18	.	TRBJ1-1	once	CASSPKQNTEAFF	TGTGCCAGCTCACCAAAACAGAACACTGAAGCTTTCTTT
TRBV10-1	TRBD2	TRBJ2-2	.	CASSGGSGTGELFF	TGCGCCAGCAGTGGGGGTAGCGGGACCGGGGAGCTGTTTTTT
TRBV11-3	.	TRBJ2-2	.	CASSLYGGGDTGELFF	TGTGCCAGCAGCTTATACGGAGGGGGGGACACCGGGGAGCTGTTTTTT
TRBV27	TRBD1	TRBJ2-7	.	CASSWGTGRYEQYF	TGTGCCAGCAGTTGGGGGACAGGGCGTTACGAGCAGTACTTC